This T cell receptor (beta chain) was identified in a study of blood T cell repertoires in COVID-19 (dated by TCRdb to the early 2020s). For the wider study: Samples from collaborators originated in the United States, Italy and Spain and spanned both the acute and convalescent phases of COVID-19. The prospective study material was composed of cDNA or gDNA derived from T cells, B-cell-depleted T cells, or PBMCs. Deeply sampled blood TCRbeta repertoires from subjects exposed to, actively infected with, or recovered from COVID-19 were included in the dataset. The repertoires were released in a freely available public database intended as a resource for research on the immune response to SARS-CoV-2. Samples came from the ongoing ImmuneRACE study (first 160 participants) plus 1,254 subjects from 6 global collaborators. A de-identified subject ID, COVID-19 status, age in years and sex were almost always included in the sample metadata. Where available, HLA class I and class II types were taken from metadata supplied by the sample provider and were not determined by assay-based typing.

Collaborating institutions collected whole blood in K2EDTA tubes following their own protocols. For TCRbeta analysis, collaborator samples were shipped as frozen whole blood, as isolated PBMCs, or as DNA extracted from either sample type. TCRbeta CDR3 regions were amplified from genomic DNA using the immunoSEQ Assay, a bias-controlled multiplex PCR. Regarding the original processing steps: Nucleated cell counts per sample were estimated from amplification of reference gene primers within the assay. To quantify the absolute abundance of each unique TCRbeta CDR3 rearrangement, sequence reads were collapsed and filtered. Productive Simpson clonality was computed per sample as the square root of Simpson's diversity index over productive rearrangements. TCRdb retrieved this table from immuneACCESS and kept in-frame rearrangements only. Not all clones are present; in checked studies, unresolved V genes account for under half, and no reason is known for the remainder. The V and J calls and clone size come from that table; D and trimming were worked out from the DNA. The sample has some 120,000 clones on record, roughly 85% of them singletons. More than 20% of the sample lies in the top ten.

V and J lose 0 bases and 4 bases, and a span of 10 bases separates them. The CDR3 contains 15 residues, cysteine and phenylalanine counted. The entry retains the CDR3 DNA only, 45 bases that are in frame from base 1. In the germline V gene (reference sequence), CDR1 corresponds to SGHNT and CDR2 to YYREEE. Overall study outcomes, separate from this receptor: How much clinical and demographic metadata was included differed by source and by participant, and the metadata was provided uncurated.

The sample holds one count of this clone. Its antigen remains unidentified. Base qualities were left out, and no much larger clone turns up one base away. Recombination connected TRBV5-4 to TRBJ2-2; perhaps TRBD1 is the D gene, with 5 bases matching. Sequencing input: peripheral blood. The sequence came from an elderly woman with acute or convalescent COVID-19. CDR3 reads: CASSLGQGTTGELFF. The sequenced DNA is TGTGCCAGCAGCTTGGGTCAGGGAACCACCGGGGAGCTGTTTTTT.